This TCR beta chain was retrieved from a study of pediatric ulcerative colitis. Notes on the study in general: Blood-derived T cells may be present in rectal pinch biopsies.

The CDR3 is made up of 14 amino acids. Germline CDR1 SGHVS, CDR2 FQNEAQ. Trimming cost V 5 bases and J 4 bases, with 13 bases left between them. Samples were sequenced at Survey level, maximum 500,000 reads. Data came from immunoSEQ multiplex PCR; TCRdb stores just in-frame clones and leaves some out. The table shows tens of thousands of clones, with about four fifths occurring only once. Concerning this clone itself: Its antigen is not identified.

One to two pinch biopsies were taken from the rectum during colonoscopy. Ulcerative colitis patients received no immunosuppressive medication before the diagnostic colonoscopy. The gene calls are TRBV7-8 and TRBJ2-3; D uncertain. This TCR derives from a girl aged 10 to 17 with moderate ulcerative colitis. Source material: gut tissue. DNA of the CDR3: TGTGCCAGCAGCCCGCTCGGATCGGCAGATACGCAGTATTTT. This gives the protein CASSPLGSADTQYF.